The 2 T cell receptor beta chains below were found in one sample sequenced in a study of blood T cell repertoires in COVID-19. Generated by immunoSEQ multiplex PCR, the TCRdb table keeps only in-frame clones and is missing some. This repertoire shows approximately 180,000 clones, more than 70% found once; its top ten account for 15% to 20%. Sample: peripheral blood. These receptor sequences come from a person between 70 and 80 years old with COVID-19, enrolled during active disease.

V gene TRBV7-2 combines with J gene TRBJ2-3, with 9 bases matching TRBD2. The CDR3 consists of 16 residues. V lost 3 bases to trimming and J lost 4 bases; unmatched junction nucleotides: 8. Germline V gene lookup returns CDR1 SGHTA and CDR2 FQGNSA. CDR3: CASSFSWRGGSDTQYF. CDR3 bases: TGTGCCAGCAGCTTTTCTTGGCGGGGGGGGTCAGATACGCAGTATTTT. Based on the CDR3 plus reference TRBV7-2 and TRBJ2-3, the full variable domain is GAGVSQSPSNKVTEKGKDVELRCDPISGHTALYWYRQSLGQGLEFLIYFQGNSAPDKSGLPSDRFSAERTGGSVSTLTIQRTQQEDSAVYLCASSFSWRGGSDTQYFGPGTRLTVL.

This chain uses TRBV4-1 with TRBJ2-3, with TRBD1 identical over 7 bases. Germline values: CDR1 MGHRA, CDR2 YSYEKL. V shed 9 bases and J 1 base; nucleotides not matched to a gene: 13. The CDR3 loop spans 16 amino acids. CDR3 sequence reads: CASTKTGTQGTDTQYF. The CDR3 DNA reads TGCGCCAGTACTAAGACAGGGACGCAGGGCACAGATACGCAGTATTTT.